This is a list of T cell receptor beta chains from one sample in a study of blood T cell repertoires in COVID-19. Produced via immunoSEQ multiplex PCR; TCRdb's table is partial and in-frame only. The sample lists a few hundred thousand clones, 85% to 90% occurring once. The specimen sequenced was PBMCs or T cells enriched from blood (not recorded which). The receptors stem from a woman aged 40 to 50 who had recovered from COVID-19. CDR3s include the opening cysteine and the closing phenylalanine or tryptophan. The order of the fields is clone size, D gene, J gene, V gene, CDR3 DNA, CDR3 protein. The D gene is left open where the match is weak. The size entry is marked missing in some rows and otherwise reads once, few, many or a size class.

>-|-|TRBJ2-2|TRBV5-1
TGCGCCAGCAGCTTGGGGACACTAAACACCGGGGAGCTGTTTTTT
CASSLGTLNTGELFF
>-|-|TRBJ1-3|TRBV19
TGTGCCAGTAGTCCGACAGGCTCTGGAAACACCATATATTTT
CASSPTGSGNTIYF
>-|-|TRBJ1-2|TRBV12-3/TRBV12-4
TGTGCCAGCAGTTTATTCAGGGGCCAGGGCTACACCTTC
CASSLFRGQGYTF
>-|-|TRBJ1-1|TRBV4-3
TGCGCCAGCAGCCAAGATGTAGGGGTGGTCACTGAAGCTTTCTTT
CASSQDVGVVTEAFF
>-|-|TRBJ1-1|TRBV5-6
TGTGCCAGCAGCTTGGGCAGGTCGAACACTGAAGCTTTCTTT
CASSLGRSNTEAFF
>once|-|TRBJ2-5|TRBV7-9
TGTGCCAGCAGCCGCGCGGGGGCTGAGACCCAGTACTTC
CASSRAGAETQYF
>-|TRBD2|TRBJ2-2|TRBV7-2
TGTGCCAGCAGCTTAGCGGGAGGGTACACCGGGGAGCTGTTTTTT
CASSLAGGYTGELFF
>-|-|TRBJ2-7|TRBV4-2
TGTGCCAGCAGCCAAGATACTATGTCGTACGGCCTAACCTACGAGCAGTACTTC
CASSQDTMSYGLTYEQYF
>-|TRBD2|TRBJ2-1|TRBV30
TGTGCCTGGAGTGTACGACTAGCCGGTGGCAATGAGCAGTTCTTC
CAWSVRLAGGNEQFF
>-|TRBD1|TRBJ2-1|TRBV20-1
TGCAGTGCTAGTGTCATGGACAGGTTGTTCTTC
CSASVMDRLFF
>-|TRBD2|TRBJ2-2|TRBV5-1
TGCGCCAGCAGCAGGACTAGCGGGAGTTCCAACACCGGGGAGCTGTTTTTT
CASSRTSGSSNTGELFF
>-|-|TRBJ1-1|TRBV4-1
TGCGCCAGCAGCCCCGATGGTTCTCATGGGAGCACTGAAGCTTTCTTT
CASSPDGSHGSTEAFF
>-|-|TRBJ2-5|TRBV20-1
TGCAGCTCCGCCAGGGAGACCCAGTACTTC
CSSARETQYF